This T cell receptor beta chain was recovered during a study of tumor and adjacent non-tumor tissue in lung cancer. The overall study: Patients comprised about a dozen adenocarcinoma, 2 squamous cell carcinoma and 1 small cell lung cancer. Findings and caveats of the study: TCR diversity was significantly greater in tumor than normal lung tissue.

A modified ARM-PCR protocol with three rounds of nested PCR amplified TCRbeta. MiXCR was run by TCRdb on the multiplex PCR reads, yielding one entry per CDR3 protein. The data contain about 100,000 distinct CDR3 sequences, over 55% of them seen just once; the ten biggest clones take up 15% to 20%. Details on this clonotype: Antigen unknown. A much larger clone is a single base away; this may be a read error.

RNA was extracted from bulk tissue without any cell sorting. More than 3 cm separated this lung sample from the edge of the tumor. The CDR3 totals 15 residues. Germline V gene data show CDR1 as MNHNY and CDR2 as SVGAGI (reference sequence). The V and J ends lost 8 bases and 0 bases respectively, with 16 bases between them. The genes are TRBV6-6 and TRBJ1-1; a weak D match, TRBD1 (5 bases). The sequenced sample was distant non-tumor lung tissue. The receptor comes from a man aged 30-40 years with non-small cell lung cancer. CDR3 nucleotides: TGTGCCAGCCGAGCCAAGGGACTCCTGAACACTGAAGCTTTCTTT. Encoded protein: CASRAKGLLNTEAFF.